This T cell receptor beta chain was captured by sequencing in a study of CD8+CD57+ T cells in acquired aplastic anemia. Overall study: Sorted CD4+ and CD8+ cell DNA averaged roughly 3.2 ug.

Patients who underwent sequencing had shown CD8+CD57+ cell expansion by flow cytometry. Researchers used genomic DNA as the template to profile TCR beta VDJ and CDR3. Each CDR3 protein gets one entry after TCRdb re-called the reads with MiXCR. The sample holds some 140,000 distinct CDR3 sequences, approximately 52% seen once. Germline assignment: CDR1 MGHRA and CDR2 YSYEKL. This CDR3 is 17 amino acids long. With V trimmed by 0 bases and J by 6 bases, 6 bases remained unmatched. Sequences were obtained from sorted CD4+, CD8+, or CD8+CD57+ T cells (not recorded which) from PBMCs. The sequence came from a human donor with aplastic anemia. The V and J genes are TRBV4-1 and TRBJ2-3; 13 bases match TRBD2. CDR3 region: CASSQDLPGLAGDTQYF. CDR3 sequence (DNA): TGCGCCAGCAGCCAAGACCTACCGGGACTAGCGGGGGATACGCAGTATTTT.